This T cell receptor beta chain was obtained from a study of blood T cell repertoires in COVID-19. On the study more broadly: Some COVID-19 samples were acute and others convalescent; all came from the United States, Italy and Spain. Sources were T cells, B-cell-depleted T cells, or PBMCs; the material itself was cDNA or gDNA.

Original analysis: Reference gene primer amplification yielded estimated nucleated cell counts. Profiling relied on immunoSEQ multiplex PCR, and the TCRdb table lists in-frame clones only, not all of them. V, J and clone size are taken as reported in that table, and D and trimming were inferred from the DNA itself. The profile shows some 78,000 clones, about 85% of them singletons. V lost 5 bases and J lost 1; bases outside the gene matches: 4. This CDR3 contains 14 residues. Germline V gene lookup returns CDR1 SQVTM and CDR2 ANQGSEA. V gene TRBV29-1 combines with J gene TRBJ2-3, with 9 bases that match TRBD1. The TCR was taken from a man aged 60 to 75 with active or convalescent COVID-19. The sample taken for sequencing was peripheral blood. The CDR3 loop is CSVSGDRGTDTQYF. DNA for the CDR3: TGCAGCGTTTCGGGGGACAGGGGCACAGATACGCAGTATTTT.